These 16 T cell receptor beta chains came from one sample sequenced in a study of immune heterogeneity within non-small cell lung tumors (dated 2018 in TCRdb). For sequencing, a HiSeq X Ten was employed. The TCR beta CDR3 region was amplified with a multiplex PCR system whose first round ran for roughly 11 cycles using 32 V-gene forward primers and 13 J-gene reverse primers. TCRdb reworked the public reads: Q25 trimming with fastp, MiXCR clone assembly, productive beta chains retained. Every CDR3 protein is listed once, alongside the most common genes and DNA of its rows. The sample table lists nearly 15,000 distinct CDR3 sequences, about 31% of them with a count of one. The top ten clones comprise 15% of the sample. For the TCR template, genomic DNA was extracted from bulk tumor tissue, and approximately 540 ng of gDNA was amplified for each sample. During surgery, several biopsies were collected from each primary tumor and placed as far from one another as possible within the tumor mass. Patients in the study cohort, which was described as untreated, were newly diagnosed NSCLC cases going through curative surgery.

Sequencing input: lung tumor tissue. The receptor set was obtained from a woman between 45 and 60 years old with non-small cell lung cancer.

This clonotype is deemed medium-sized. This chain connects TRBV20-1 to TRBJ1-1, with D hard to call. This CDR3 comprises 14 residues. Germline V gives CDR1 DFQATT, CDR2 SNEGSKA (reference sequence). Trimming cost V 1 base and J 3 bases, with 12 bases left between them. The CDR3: CSARVEGIDTEAFF. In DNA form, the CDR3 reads TGCAGTGCTAGAGTGGAGGGTATAGACACTGAAGCTTTCTTT.

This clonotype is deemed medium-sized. The chain's CDR3 is CASSPGRGGTGELFF. The DNA for the CDR3 is TGCGCCAGCAGCCCGGGCCGCGGAGGAACCGGGGAGCTGTTTTTT. V and J are TRBV4-1 and TRBJ2-2, with a weak D call TRBD2 (5 bases). This CDR3 region has 15 residues. Germline V lookup: CDR1 MGHRA, CDR2 YSYEKL. The V gene lost 4 bases and the J gene lost 5 bases, with 14 bases spanning the gap.

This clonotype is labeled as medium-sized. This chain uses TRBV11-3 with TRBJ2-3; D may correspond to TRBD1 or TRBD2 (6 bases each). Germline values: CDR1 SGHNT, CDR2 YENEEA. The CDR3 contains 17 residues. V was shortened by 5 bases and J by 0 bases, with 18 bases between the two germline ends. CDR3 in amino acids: CASSPTGAVYSTDTQYF. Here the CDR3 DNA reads TGTGCCAGCAGCCCCACGGGGGCGGTGTATAGCACAGATACGCAGTATTTT.

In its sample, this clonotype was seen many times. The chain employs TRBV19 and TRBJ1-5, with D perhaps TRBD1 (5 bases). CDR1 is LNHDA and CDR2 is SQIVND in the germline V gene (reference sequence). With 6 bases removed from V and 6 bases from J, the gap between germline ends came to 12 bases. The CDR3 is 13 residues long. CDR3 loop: CASSQTGRQPQHF. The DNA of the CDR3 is TGTGCCAGTAGCCAAACGGGGCGTCAGCCCCAGCATTTT. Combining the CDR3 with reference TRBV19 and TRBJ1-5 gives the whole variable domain DGGITQSPKYLFRKEGQNVTLSCEQNLNHDAMYWYRQDPGQGLRLIYYSQIVNDFQKGDIAEGYSVSREKKESFPLTVTSAQKNPTAFYLCASSQTGRQPQHFGDGTRLSIL.

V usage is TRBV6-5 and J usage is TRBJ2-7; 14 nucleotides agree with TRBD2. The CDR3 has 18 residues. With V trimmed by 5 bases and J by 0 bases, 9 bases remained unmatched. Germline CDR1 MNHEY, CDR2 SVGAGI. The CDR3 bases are TGTGCCAGCAGTCACAGGACTAGCGGGGGGTCGAGCTCCTACGAGCAGTACTTC. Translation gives CASSHRTSGGSSSYEQYF.

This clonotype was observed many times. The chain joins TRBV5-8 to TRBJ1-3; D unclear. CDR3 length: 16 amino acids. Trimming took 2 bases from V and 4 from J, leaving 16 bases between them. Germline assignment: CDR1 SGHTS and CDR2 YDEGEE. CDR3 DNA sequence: TGTGCCAGCAGCTTCGGTGGAGTCCCGAGCGGAAACACCATATATTTT. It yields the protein CASSFGGVPSGNTIYF.

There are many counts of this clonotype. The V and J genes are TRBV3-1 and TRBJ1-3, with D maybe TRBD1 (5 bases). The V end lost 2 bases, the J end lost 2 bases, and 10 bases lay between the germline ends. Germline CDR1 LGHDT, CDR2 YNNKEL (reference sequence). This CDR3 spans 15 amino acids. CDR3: CASSQRGKAGNTIYF. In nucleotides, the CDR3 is TGTGCCAGCAGCCAACGGGGGAAAGCTGGAAACACCATATATTTT.

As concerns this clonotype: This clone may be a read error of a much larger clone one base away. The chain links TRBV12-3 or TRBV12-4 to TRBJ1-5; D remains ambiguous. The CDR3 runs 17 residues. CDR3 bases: TGTGCCAGCAGTACCTGGGCAACAACTTATAGCAATCAGCTCCAGCATTTT. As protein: CASSTWATTYSNQLQHF.

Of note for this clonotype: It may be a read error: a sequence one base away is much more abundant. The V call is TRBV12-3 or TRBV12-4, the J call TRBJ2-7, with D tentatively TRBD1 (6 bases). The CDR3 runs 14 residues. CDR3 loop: CTSSPQGLDYEQYF. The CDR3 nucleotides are TGTACCAGCAGCCCACAGGGTCTTGACTACGAGCAGTACTTC.

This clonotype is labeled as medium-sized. CDR3 DNA: TGTGCCAGCAGTTCCGGTCCGAACACTGAAGCTTTCTTT. Protein: CASSSGPNTEAFF. V gene TRBV12-3 or TRBV12-4 combines with J gene TRBJ1-1; no clear D. This CDR3 is 13 amino acids long. V lost 4 bases, J lost 1 base, and 7 bases lay in between.

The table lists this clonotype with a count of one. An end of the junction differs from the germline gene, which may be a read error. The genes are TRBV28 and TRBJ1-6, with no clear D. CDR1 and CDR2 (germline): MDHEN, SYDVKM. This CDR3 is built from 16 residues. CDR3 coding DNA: TGTGCCAGCAGTTTTGTAGGATTCTGGGATAATTCATCCCTCCACTTT. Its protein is CASSFVGFWDNSSLHF.

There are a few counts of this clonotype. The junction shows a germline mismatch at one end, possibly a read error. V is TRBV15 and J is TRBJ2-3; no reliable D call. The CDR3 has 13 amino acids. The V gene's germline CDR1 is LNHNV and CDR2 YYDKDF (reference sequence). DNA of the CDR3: TGTGCCGCCAGCAGAGATTACACAGATACGCAGTATTTT. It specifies CAASRDYTDTQYF.

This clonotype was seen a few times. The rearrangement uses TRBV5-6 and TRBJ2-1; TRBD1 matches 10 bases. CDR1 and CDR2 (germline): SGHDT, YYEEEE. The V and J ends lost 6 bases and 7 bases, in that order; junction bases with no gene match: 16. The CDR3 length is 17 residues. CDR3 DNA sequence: TGTGCCAGCAACCATTTTACCGACAGGGGGCGCAAGAATGAGCAGTTCTTC. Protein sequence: CASNHFTDRGRKNEQFF.

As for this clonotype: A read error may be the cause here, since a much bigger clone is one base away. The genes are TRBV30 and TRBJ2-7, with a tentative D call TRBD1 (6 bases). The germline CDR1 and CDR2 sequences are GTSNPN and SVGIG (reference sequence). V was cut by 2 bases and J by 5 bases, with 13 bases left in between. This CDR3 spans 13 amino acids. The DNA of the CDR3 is TGTGCCTGGAGTAAAGGGACATGGGACGAGCAGTACTTC. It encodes CAWSKGTWDEQYF.

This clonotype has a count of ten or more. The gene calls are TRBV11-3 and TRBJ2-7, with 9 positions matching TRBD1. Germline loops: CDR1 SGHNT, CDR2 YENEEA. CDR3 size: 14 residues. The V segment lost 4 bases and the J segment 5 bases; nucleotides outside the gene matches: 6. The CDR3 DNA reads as TGTGCCAGCAGCTCACACAGGGGGCGGAACGAGCAGTACTTC. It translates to CASSSHRGRNEQYF.

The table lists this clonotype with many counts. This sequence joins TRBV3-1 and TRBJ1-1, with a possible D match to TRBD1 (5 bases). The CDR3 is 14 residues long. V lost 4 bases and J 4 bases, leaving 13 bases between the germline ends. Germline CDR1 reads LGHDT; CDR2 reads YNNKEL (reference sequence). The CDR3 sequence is CASSPDVGGTEAFF. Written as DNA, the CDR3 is TGTGCCAGCAGCCCTGACGTTGGGGGCACTGAAGCTTTCTTT.